This T cell receptor beta chain stems from a study of T cell repertoires in cytomegalovirus infection. For the study at large: Public TCR beta signatures indicated both CMV infection and matching HLA type.

This clonotype was counted at least ten times. The antigen is undetermined. V lost 3 bases to trimming and J lost 1 base, with 9 bases between them. The CDR3 spans 14 residues. A single record per CDR3 protein comes from TCRdb applying MiXCR to the reads. Altogether some 300,000 distinct CDR3 sequences are present, around 9.6% being singletons, with the ten largest covering around 2.5%. Points from the study as a whole: Cumulative public TCR beta family frequency identified CMV carriers with the relevant HLA.

This receptor was identified in a human donor in good health (CMV status not recorded). Some clones in this sample may be carry-over from other donors' samples. V gene TRBV12-3 or TRBV12-4 combines with J gene TRBJ1-1; D call uncertain. Sequencing was done on a sample of PBMCs. DNA for the CDR3: TGTGCCAGCAGTTTTGACATGGCGAACACTGAAGCTTTCTTT. The encoded protein is CASSFDMANTEAFF.